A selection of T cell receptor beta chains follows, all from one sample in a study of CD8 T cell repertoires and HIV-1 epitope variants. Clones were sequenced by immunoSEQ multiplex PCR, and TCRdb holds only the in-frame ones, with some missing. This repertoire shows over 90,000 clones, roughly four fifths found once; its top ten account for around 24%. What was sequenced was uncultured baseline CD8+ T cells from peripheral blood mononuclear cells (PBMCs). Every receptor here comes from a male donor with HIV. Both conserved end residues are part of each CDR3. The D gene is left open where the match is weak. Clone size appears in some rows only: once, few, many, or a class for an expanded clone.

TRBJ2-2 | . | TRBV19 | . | CASSMVLSRVDTGELFF | TGTGCCAGTAGTATGGTCCTATCCAGGGTTGACACCGGGGAGCTGTTTTTT
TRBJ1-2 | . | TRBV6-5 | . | CASSYSSNYGYTF | TGTGCCAGCAGTTACTCCTCTAACTATGGCTACACCTTC
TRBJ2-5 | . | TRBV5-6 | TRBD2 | CASSLLAGVEETQYF | TGTGCCAGCAGCTTGCTAGCGGGGGTGGAAGAGACCCAGTACTTC
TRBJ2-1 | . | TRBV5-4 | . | CASHVQDRTYNEQFF | TGTGCCAGCCATGTCCAGGACCGCACCTACAATGAGCAGTTCTTC
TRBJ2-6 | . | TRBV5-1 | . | CASSLGSFSTGANVLTF | TGCGCCAGCAGCTTAGGGTCCTTTTCTACTGGGGCCAACGTCCTGACTTTC
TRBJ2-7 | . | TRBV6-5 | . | CATAWGLNYEQYF | TGTGCTACCGCATGGGGACTGAACTACGAGCAGTACTTC
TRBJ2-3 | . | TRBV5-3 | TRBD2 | CARSFDRRGGRTDTQYF | TGTGCCAGAAGCTTCGATCGGCGGGGGGGCCGGACAGATACGCAGTATTTT
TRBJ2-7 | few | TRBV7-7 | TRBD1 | CASSSGTGDNDEQYF | TGTGCTAGCAGCTCCGGGACAGGGGATAACGACGAGCAGTACTTC
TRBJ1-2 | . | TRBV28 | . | CASTPGVYGYTF | TGTGCCAGCACCCCCGGGGTCTATGGCTACACCTTC
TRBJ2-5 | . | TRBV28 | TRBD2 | CATLAGGQETQYF | TGTGCCACCCTAGCGGGGGGCCAAGAGACCCAGTACTTC
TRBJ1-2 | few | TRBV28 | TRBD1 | CASSSTAGTGGPNYGYTF | TGTGCCAGCAGTTCTACTGCCGGGACAGGGGGCCCTAACTATGGCTACACCTTC
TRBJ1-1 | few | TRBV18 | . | CASSLFYTEAFF | TGTGCCAGCTCACTTTTTTACACTGAAGCTTTCTTT
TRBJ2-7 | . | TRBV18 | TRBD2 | CASSNGLAGVEQYF | TGTGCCAGCTCGAATGGACTAGCGGGGGTCGAGCAGTACTTC
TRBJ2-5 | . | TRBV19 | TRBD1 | CASSRQGVETQYF | TGTGCCAGTAGTAGGCAGGGGGTTGAGACCCAGTACTTC
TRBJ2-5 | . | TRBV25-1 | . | CASSGEGVVETQYF | TGTGCCAGCAGTGGGGAGGGGGTCGTCGAGACCCAGTACTTC
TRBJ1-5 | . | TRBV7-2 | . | CASSLDGAGDQPQHF | TGTGCCAGCAGCTTAGATGGGGCCGGAGATCAGCCCCAGCATTTT
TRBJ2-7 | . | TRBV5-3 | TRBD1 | CASSLGQYLREQYF | TGTGCCAGCAGCTTGGGACAGTACCTTCGTGAGCAGTACTTC
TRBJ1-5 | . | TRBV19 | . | CATHDRRNNQPQHF | TGTGCCACCCATGACAGGCGAAACAATCAGCCCCAGCATTTT
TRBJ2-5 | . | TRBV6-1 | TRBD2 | CASSVGPTSGGVETQYF | TGTGCCAGCAGTGTAGGCCCGACTAGCGGGGGGGTAGAGACCCAGTACTTC
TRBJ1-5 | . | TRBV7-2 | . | CASSLGGAAGQPQHF | TGTGCCAGCAGCTTAGGGGGGGCTGCAGGGCAGCCCCAGCATTTT
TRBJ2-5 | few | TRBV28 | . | CASSLGGLETQYF | TGTGCCAGCAGTTTAGGGGGGTTAGAGACCCAGTACTTC
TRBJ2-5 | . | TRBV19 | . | CASSIDTRGSKTQYF | TGTGCCAGTAGTATCGATACCAGGGGATCGAAGACCCAGTACTTC
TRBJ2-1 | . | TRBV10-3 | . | CAIRTLHEQFF | TGTGCCATCAGAACATTGCATGAGCAGTTCTTC
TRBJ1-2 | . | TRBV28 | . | CASSLGGNYGYTF | TGTGCCAGCAGTTTAGGGGGGAACTATGGCTACACCTTC